Each of the 11 T cell receptor beta chains below was sequenced from the same sample in a study of blood T cell repertoires in COVID-19. This table comes from immunoSEQ multiplex PCR, and its TCRdb copy is limited to in-frame clones, with some not included. Of about 95,000 clones in the sample, under 90% were seen once. Sequencing input: peripheral blood. These receptors came from a woman aged 70-85 years with acute or convalescent COVID-19.

The gene calls are TRBV27 and TRBJ1-6, with 11 bases aligning to TRBD1. V lost 7 bases and J lost 7; bases outside the gene matches: 21. The germline gives CDR1 MNHEY, CDR2 SMNVEV (reference sequence). The CDR3 covers 20 residues. The CDR3 DNA reads as TGTGCCAGCATAGTTTCCCCTCCGACCGGGACAGGGGGGGAAAATTCACCCCTCCACTTT. It encodes CASIVSPPTGTGGENSPLHF.

The chain combines TRBV2 with TRBJ1-2; possible D gene TRBD1, 5 bases. V was pared by 6 bases and J by 0 bases, with 11 bases between. The CDR3 loop spans 14 amino acids. In germline, CDR1 is SNHLY, CDR2 FYNNEI. CDR3 DNA sequence: TGTGCCAGCAGGGGGGGACGGACTAACTATGGCTACACCTTC. It yields the protein CASRGGRTNYGYTF.

The chain employs TRBV10-2 and TRBJ2-7; 10 bases fit TRBD2. Germline CDR1 is WSHSY and CDR2 is SAAADI. The CDR3 spans 14 residues. Trimming took 7 bases from V and 3 from J; bases not matched to a gene: 6. For the CDR3, the DNA is TGCGCCAGCAACCTAGCGGGAGCAGGCTACGAGCAGTACTTC. Protein: CASNLAGAGYEQYF.

The rearrangement uses TRBV6-1 and TRBJ2-7; 7 bases map to TRBD2. The germline V gene has CDR1 MNHNS and CDR2 SASEGT. The CDR3 consists of 16 residues. Germline trimming cut 3 bases from V and 1 base from J; bases unmatched to any gene: 9. The CDR3, as DNA: TGTGCCAGCAGTGATTGGGGGGGTCGGGGTTCCTACGAGCAGTACTTC. Translation: CASSDWGGRGSYEQYF.

J is TRBJ2-6 and V is TRBV28; TRBD1 matches 7 bases. There are 16 residues in the CDR3. Germline assignment: CDR1 MDHEN and CDR2 SYDVKM. The V gene end was trimmed by 6 bases and the J gene end by 0 bases; junction bases not matched to a gene: 5. Written as DNA, the CDR3 is TGTGCCAGCAGACGACAGGGTATCTCTGGGGCCAACGTCCTGACTTTC. Translation gives CASRRQGISGANVLTF.

The rearrangement uses TRBV7-2 and TRBJ2-2, with D possibly matching TRBD2 (6 bases). CDR3 length equals 18 residues. Trimming stripped 3 bases from V and 0 bases from J, with 17 bases between. CDR1 is SGHTA and CDR2 is FQGNSA in the germline V gene. CDR3 in amino acids: CASSLFLAGSANTGELFF. CDR3 bases: TGTGCCAGCAGCTTGTTTCTGGCGGGATCCGCGAACACCGGGGAGCTGTTTTTT.

V and J are TRBV29-1 and TRBJ2-7, with 7 bases that match TRBD2. This CDR3 comprises 14 residues. Germline V CDR1 and CDR2: SQVTM, ANQGSEA. Unmatched junction bases numbered 15, after V lost 7 bases and J lost 6 bases. For the CDR3, the DNA is TGCAGCGCCCTGGGCAGCGGGACCTTCGGCGAGCAGTACTTC. It specifies CSALGSGTFGEQYF.

This clone occurred once. The gene calls are TRBV5-1 and TRBJ2-3; 10 nucleotides agree with TRBD2. Looked up from germline, CDR1 is SGHRS and CDR2 is YFSETQ. V dropped 4 bases and J dropped 2; count of bases not matched to a gene: 10. The length of the CDR3 is 17 residues. As DNA, the CDR3 is TGCGCCAGCAGCCCGGGGGCGCTAGCGGGGGCCACAGATACGCAGTATTTT. Encoded protein: CASSPGALAGATDTQYF.

CDR3 DNA: TGCGCCAGCAGCTTTACGGGAACTCGTGGCTACACCTTC. Protein sequence: CASSFTGTRGYTF. The V gene is TRBV5-1, the J gene TRBJ1-2; D unresolved. CDR1 and CDR2 (germline): SGHRS, YFSETQ. V gave up 2 bases and J gave up 7 bases, with 12 bases separating them. The CDR3 sequence is 13 residues long. The whole variable domain, remainder taken from reference TRBV5-1 and TRBJ1-2, is KAGVTQTPRYLIKTRGQQVTLSCSPISGHRSVSWYQQTPGQGLQFLFEYFSETQRNKGNFPGRFSGRQFSNSRSEMNVSTLELGDSALYLCASSFTGTRGYTFGSGTRLTVV.

The rearrangement links TRBV7-9 to TRBJ2-7, with D unclear. CDR3 length: 13 amino acids. Germline CDR1 reads SEHNR; CDR2 reads FQNEAQ (reference sequence). V shed 6 bases and J shed 3 bases, with 12 bases lying between them. This CDR3 reads CASSAEYSYEQYV. CDR3 coding DNA: TGTGCCAGCAGTGCCGAGTATAGCTACGAGCAGTACGTC.

V and J are TRBV18 and TRBJ1-5; no definite D call. Germline V lookup: CDR1 KGHSH, CDR2 LQKENI. CDR3 length: 14 residues. The V and J ends lost 4 bases and 4 bases respectively, with 11 bases between them. The CDR3 loop is CASSLDQMNQPQHF. The DNA for the CDR3 is TGTGCCAGCTCACTCGATCAGATGAATCAGCCCCAGCATTTT.